Following are 10 T cell receptor beta chains from one sample sequenced in a study of Ad26.COV2.S vaccination and SARS-CoV-2 variants. TCRdb's table, derived via immunoSEQ multiplex PCR, lists solely in-frame clones and lacks some. This sample has about 330,000 clones, with 75% to 90% found just once. Stated treatment: some 19 received Ad26.COV2.S at low or high dose, single or two shots; 5 received placebo; per-sample allocation not given. The samples were gathered on day 63 after the first injection of vaccine or placebo. The material sequenced was peripheral blood, taken in a trial of Ad26.COV2.S vaccine versus placebo. The receptors stem from a person aged 18-65 years who received the Ad26.COV2.S COVID-19 vaccine or a placebo.

The gene calls are TRBV12-3 or TRBV12-4 and TRBJ1-1; tentative D call: TRBD1 (5 bases). Trimming pared 1 base from V and 5 bases from J, leaving 8 bases between. The CDR3 runs 13 residues. The CDR3 loop is CASSLEEGTEAFF. The CDR3 DNA reads TGTGCCAGCAGTTTAGAAGAGGGGACTGAAGCTTTCTTT.

The chain joins TRBV18 to TRBJ1-2, with TRBD1 matching over 7 bases. Germline V CDR1 and CDR2: KGHSH, LQKENI. Trimming removed 5 bases from V and 6 bases from J; junction bases left unmatched: 9. The CDR3 extends over 14 amino acids. For the CDR3, the DNA is TGTGCCAGCTCATCCCGAGCAGGGGGAGATGGCTACACCTTC. Its translation: CASSSRAGGDGYTF.

V and J are TRBV2 and TRBJ1-5; D perhaps matches TRBD1 (6 bases). Germline V lookup: CDR1 SNHLY, CDR2 FYNNEI. The CDR3 loop spans 15 amino acids. V was shortened by 6 bases and J by 3 bases, with 15 bases between the two germline ends. CDR3 sequence reads: CASSADRHTNQPQHF. In nucleotides, the CDR3 is TGTGCCAGCAGCGCGGACAGACATACCAATCAGCCCCAGCATTTT.

The V call is TRBV5-1, the J call TRBJ2-5; D gene unclear. The CDR3 spans 14 residues. Germline V lookup: CDR1 SGHRS, CDR2 YFSETQ. Trimming pared 0 bases from V and 1 base from J, leaving 7 bases between. DNA for the CDR3: TGCGCCAGCAGCTTGGCCGGGCCCCAAGAGACCCAGTACTTC. It encodes CASSLAGPQETQYF.

In this sample, this clone turned up once. This chain joins TRBV7-2 and TRBJ2-2; D is possibly TRBD1 (6 bases). Germline CDR1 reads SGHTA; CDR2 reads FQGNSA. The CDR3 loop spans 16 amino acids. The V gene lost 8 bases and the J gene lost 5 bases, with 21 bases spanning the gap. The CDR3 is CASAQVDRGETGELFF. CDR3 DNA sequence: TGTGCCAGCGCCCAGGTGGACAGAGGCGAAACCGGGGAGCTGTTTTTT.

The chain is built from TRBV7-3 and TRBJ2-3, with a tentative D call TRBD1 (5 bases). Trimming cost V 1 base and J 6 bases, with 8 bases left between them. The germline CDR1 and CDR2 sequences are SGHTA and FQGTGA. This CDR3 contains 13 residues. In DNA, the CDR3 is TGTGCCAGCAGCTTAAGGACATCGGATACGCAGTATTTT. It yields the protein CASSLRTSDTQYF.

The genes are TRBV18 and TRBJ2-7, with 7 nucleotides matching TRBD2. Germline V lookup: CDR1 KGHSH, CDR2 LQKENI. The V and J ends lost 6 bases and 3 bases, in that order; junction bases with no gene match: 5. The CDR3 consists of 13 residues. CDR3 nucleotides: TGTGCCAGCTCCTCCGGGACTAACTACGAGCAGTACGTC. The encoded protein is CASSSGTNYEQYV.

This chain uses TRBV7-6 with TRBJ2-2; tentative D call: TRBD2 (5 bases). CDR1 and CDR2 (germline): SGHVS, FNYEAQ. CDR3 length equals 14 residues. Trimming stripped 5 bases from V and 1 base from J, with 8 bases between. DNA for the CDR3: TGTGCCAGCAGCGCGAGCGGGAACACCGGGGAGCTGTTTTTT. This encodes CASSASGNTGELFF.

In DNA, the CDR3 is TGTGCCAGCAGTAAGGGGAGGAGGGGCACTGAAGCTTTCTTT. As protein: CASSKGRRGTEAFF. The rearrangement links TRBV6-5 to TRBJ1-1; maybe TRBD1 (5 bases). Trimming shortened V by 5 bases and J by 4 bases, and 14 bases separated the two germline ends. Looked up from germline, CDR1 is MNHEY and CDR2 is SVGAGI. The CDR3 length is 14 residues.

This sequence joins TRBV27 and TRBJ1-2, with D maybe TRBD1 (6 bases). The V and J ends lost 8 bases and 6 bases respectively, with 25 bases between them. Looked up from germline, CDR1 is MNHEY and CDR2 is SMNVEV (reference sequence). CDR3 length: 16 residues. The CDR3, as DNA: TGTGCCAGCGCTATAGTCACTTTTGGGACAAGGGATGGCTACACCTTC. Protein sequence: CASAIVTFGTRDGYTF.